Presented here are 27 T cell receptor beta chains from one specimen sequenced in a study of blood T cell repertoires in COVID-19. Method: immunoSEQ multiplex PCR; TCRdb's copy keeps in-frame clones and lacks some. The sample includes about 200,000 clones, around 86% of them seen just once. Material: peripheral blood. The receptor source for this set is a woman aged 50 to 60 with COVID-19, enrolled during active disease.

V gene TRBV5-1 combines with J gene TRBJ1-1; the match to TRBD1 covers 8 bases. Germline loops: CDR1 SGHRS, CDR2 YFSETQ. Trimming cost V 0 bases and J 5 bases; bases outside gene matches: 3. The CDR3 is made up of 14 amino acids. The CDR3 DNA sequence: TGCGCCAGCAGCTTGGGGACAGGGTGGACTGAAGCTTTCTTT. Translating it yields CASSLGTGWTEAFF.

Only one count was recorded for this clone. The chain employs TRBV28 and TRBJ2-5, with D possibly TRBD1 on 6 matching bases. Germline loops: CDR1 MDHEN, CDR2 SYDVKM. The CDR3 spans 15 residues. V dropped 2 bases and J dropped 1 base, with 11 bases sitting between them. CDR3 sequence (DNA): TGTGCCAGCAGTTTAGGGCGCAGGGGCCAAGAGACCCAGTACTTC. Residues: CASSLGRRGQETQYF. The whole variable domain, filled in from reference TRBV28 and TRBJ2-5, reads DVKVTQSSRYLVKRTGEKVFLECVQDMDHENMFWYRQDPGLGLRLIYFSYDVKMKEKGDIPEGYSVSREKKERFSLILESASTNQTSMYLCASSLGRRGQETQYFGPGTRLLVL.

This sequence joins TRBV10-3 and TRBJ2-7; 7 nucleotides line up with TRBD1. CDR3 length equals 17 residues. The junction had 17 bases not matched to a gene; V was cut back by 4 bases and J by 5 bases. Germline V gives CDR1 ENHRY, CDR2 SYGVKD. The CDR3 nucleotides read TGTGCCATCAGTGGGGCTCTCACTGGGACAGTTAACGACGAGCAGTACGTC. This sequence encodes CAISGALTGTVNDEQYV.

This clone was recorded once. This CDR3 is also generated by other DNA sequences in the sample. J is TRBJ1-1 and V is TRBV27; D remains unclear. CDR1 is MNHEY, CDR2 SMNVEV, per germline (reference sequence). Trimming left V 0 bases short and J 5 bases short, with 7 bases between. The CDR3 spans 13 residues. CDR3 DNA sequence: TGTGCCAGCAGTTTATCCCGAGGGACTGAAGCTTTCTTT. The encoded protein is CASSLSRGTEAFF.

J is TRBJ2-2 and V is TRBV19; possibly TRBD2 for D (5 bases). V was clipped by 8 bases and J by 6 bases, with 16 bases between them. The CDR3 has 14 residues. Looked up from germline, CDR1 is LNHDA and CDR2 is SQIVND (reference sequence). The chain's CDR3 is CASSLTGVAGELFF. For the CDR3, the DNA is TGTGCCAGTTCTCTTACCGGGGTCGCCGGGGAGCTGTTTTTT.

The chain links TRBV7-3 to TRBJ2-7; possibly TRBD1 for D (6 bases). Germline CDR1 and CDR2: SGHTA and FQGTGA. Trimming removed 1 base from V and 3 bases from J, with 16 bases in between. The CDR3 extends over 16 amino acids. The chain's CDR3 is CASSLNGAAGVYEQYF. DNA for the CDR3: TGTGCCAGCAGCTTAAATGGGGCGGCAGGGGTCTACGAGCAGTACTTC.

The J gene is TRBJ1-1, the V gene TRBV11-2, with TRBD1 identical over 9 bases. After removal of 5 bases from V and 5 bases from J, the junction contained 12 bases not matched to a gene. Germline V gene sequence: CDR1 SGHAT, CDR2 FQNNGV. This CDR3 is 16 amino acids long. CDR3 nucleotides: TGTGCCAGCAGCCGTCCCGGGACAGGGTGGAATACTGAAGCTTTCTTT. It specifies CASSRPGTGWNTEAFF.

This chain connects TRBV5-8 to TRBJ1-1; TRBD1 is a possible D gene (5 bases). V was trimmed by 4 bases and J by 0 bases, leaving 16 bases between them. CDR1 and CDR2 (germline): SGHTS, YDEGEE. The CDR3 has 16 residues. The CDR3 here is CASSPWGGTMNTEAFF. CDR3 DNA sequence: TGTGCCAGCAGCCCTTGGGGCGGAACGATGAACACTGAAGCTTTCTTT.

The J gene is TRBJ1-4, the V gene TRBV4-1; 8 bases match TRBD1. The CDR3 totals 19 residues. Per the germline V gene, CDR1 is MGHRA and CDR2 is YSYEKL. After removal of 3 bases from V and 3 bases from J, the junction contained 15 bases not matched to a gene. CDR3 region: CASSHDRGLHAVSNEKLFF. DNA of the CDR3: TGCGCCAGCAGCCATGACAGGGGCCTCCATGCGGTTTCTAATGAAAAACTGTTTTTT.

The V call is TRBV9, the J call TRBJ1-2; 10 bases agree with TRBD1. CDR1 is SGDLS and CDR2 is YYNGEE in the germline V gene. J was trimmed by 7 bases and V by 0 bases; bases with no gene match: 6. There are 15 residues in the CDR3. As DNA, the CDR3 is TGTGCCAGCAGCGTAGGGGCAGACAGGGGGCTTGGCTACACCTTC. Amino acid sequence: CASSVGADRGLGYTF.

The chain joins TRBV5-1 to TRBJ1-1, with D possibly being TRBD1 (6 bases). The V end lost 2 bases, the J end lost 3 bases, and 11 bases lay between the germline ends. This CDR3 region has 14 residues. Germline lookup yields CDR1 SGHRS and CDR2 YFSETQ. The CDR3 sequence: CASSFSGDDTEAFF. The CDR3, as DNA: TGCGCCAGCAGCTTCTCAGGGGATGACACTGAAGCTTTCTTT.

V is TRBV5-1 and J is TRBJ1-4; a weak D match, TRBD1 (6 bases). CDR1 and CDR2 (germline): SGHRS, YFSETQ. Trimming cost V 5 bases and J 1 base, with 12 bases left between them. The CDR3 extends over 15 amino acids. The CDR3 DNA reads as TGCGCCAGCAGATGGGGGCCAGGAACTAATGAAAAACTGTTTTTT. It translates to CASRWGPGTNEKLFF.

This chain uses TRBV23-1 with TRBJ1-2; 9 bases match TRBD1. TRBV23-1 is marked as an open reading frame, function uncertain. The CDR3 contains 15 residues. V was pared by 2 bases and J by 3 bases, with 4 bases of the junction left unmatched. This chain's CDR3 is CASSQPGQGDYGYTF. In nucleotides, the CDR3 is TGCGCCAGCAGTCAACCGGGACAGGGCGACTATGGCTACACCTTC.

V and J are TRBV5-4 and TRBJ1-2; 9 bases fit TRBD1. CDR1 and CDR2 from the germline V gene are SGHNT and YYREEE (reference sequence). The CDR3 runs 15 residues. Trimming took 0 bases from V and 4 from J; bases not matched to a gene: 4. In DNA form, the CDR3 reads TGTGCCAGCAGCTTGGTGGGACAGGGAGGCTATGGCTACACCTTC. Its translation is CASSLVGQGGYGYTF.

This chain uses TRBV6-2 or TRBV6-3 with TRBJ2-5, with 8 bases matching TRBD2. The germline CDR1 and CDR2 sequences are MNHEY and SVGEGT. CDR3 length equals 15 residues. Losses at the gene ends were 5 bases for V and 0 bases for J; bases not matched to a gene: 5. CDR3 bases: TGTGCCAGCAGTATGGGGCGGGGGGACCAAGAGACCCAGTACTTC. This translates into CASSMGRGDQETQYF.

This chain joins TRBV28 and TRBJ1-1; tentative D call: TRBD1 (5 bases). Germline-derived CDR1 and CDR2 are MDHEN and SYDVKM. Trimming left V 3 bases short and J 4 bases short, with 9 bases between. This CDR3 spans 13 amino acids. CDR3 DNA sequence: TGTGCCAGCAGTTTTTGGGGGGGCACTGAAGCTTTCTTT. Translating it yields CASSFWGGTEAFF.

V is TRBV9 and J is TRBJ1-6; a weak D match, TRBD1 (5 bases). The germline CDR1 and CDR2 sequences are SGDLS and YYNGEE. The V end was cut by 3 bases, the J end by 1 base, with 8 bases between. This CDR3 contains 15 residues. This CDR3 reads CASSAAGSYNSPLHF. Written as DNA, the CDR3 is TGTGCCAGCAGCGCCGCAGGGTCCTATAATTCACCCCTCCACTTT.

The rearrangement uses TRBV19 and TRBJ2-1, with 9 nucleotides matching TRBD2. This CDR3 comprises 17 residues. Germline V gives CDR1 LNHDA, CDR2 SQIVND (reference sequence). The ends lost 1 base at V and 0 bases at J; junction bases unmatched: 4. The CDR3 DNA sequence: TGTGCCAGTAGTATAGGTTCTAGCGGGGCCTCCTACAATGAGCAGTTCTTC. This encodes CASSIGSSGASYNEQFF.

V usage is TRBV28 and J usage is TRBJ2-2; D possibly corresponds to TRBD2 (6 bases). The CDR3 contains 13 residues. Trimming removed 6 bases from V and 3 bases from J, with 8 bases in between. Germline V gives CDR1 MDHEN, CDR2 SYDVKM. The CDR3 loop reads CASREGYTGELFF. CDR3 DNA: TGTGCCAGCAGGGAGGGGTACACCGGGGAGCTGTTTTTT.

The rearrangement links TRBV5-1 to TRBJ2-5; a weak D match, TRBD1 (6 bases). This CDR3 spans 16 amino acids. V lost 1 base, J lost 4 bases, and 17 bases lay in between. Germline loops: CDR1 SGHRS, CDR2 YFSETQ. The CDR3, as DNA: TGCGCCAGCAGCTTGATAGGGGGAGTCAACGGAGAGACCCAGTACTTC. Translation: CASSLIGGVNGETQYF.

The J gene is TRBJ1-3, the V gene TRBV28, with D uncertain. The CDR3 runs 15 residues. Germline V gene lookup returns CDR1 MDHEN and CDR2 SYDVKM. Trimming pared 3 bases from V and 0 bases from J, leaving 9 bases between. CDR3 protein: CASSFTRTSGNTIYF. Written as DNA, the CDR3 is TGTGCCAGCAGTTTTACTCGAACCTCTGGAAACACCATATATTTT.

This chain joins TRBV30 and TRBJ2-3; perhaps TRBD2 as D (6 bases). V was cut by 4 bases and J by 3 bases, with 11 bases left in between. Germline CDR1 is GTSNPN and CDR2 is SVGIG (reference sequence). This CDR3 region has 13 residues. The CDR3 nucleotides are TGTGCCTGGAACCTGGGGAGGACAGATACGCAGTATTTT. Its protein is CAWNLGRTDTQYF. The full variable domain, with the rest looked up from reference TRBV30 and TRBJ2-3, is SQTIHQWPATLVQPVGSPLSLECTVEGTSNPNLYWYRQAAGRGLQLLFYSVGIGQISSEVPQNLSASRPQDRQFILSSKKLLLSDSGFYLCAWNLGRTDTQYFGPGTRLTVL.

This sequence joins TRBV12-3 or TRBV12-4 and TRBJ1-5; D is undetermined. V lost 2 bases and J 6 bases, leaving 8 bases between the germline ends. This CDR3 contains 13 residues. In DNA, the CDR3 is TGTGCCAGCAGTTTAAATCGGGGTCAGCCCCAGCATTTT. Translated, it gives CASSLNRGQPQHF.

The chain has TRBV5-1 and TRBJ2-5; a weak D match, TRBD2 (6 bases). CDR3 size: 16 residues. Germline values: CDR1 SGHRS, CDR2 YFSETQ. Trimming left V 0 bases short and J 2 bases short, with 14 bases between. As DNA, the CDR3 is TGCGCCAGCAGCTTGGCCGGGGGTAGACAGCAAGAGACCCAGTACTTC. Residues: CASSLAGGRQQETQYF.

The chain recombines TRBV5-4 with TRBJ2-5, with D maybe TRBD1 (6 bases). The CDR3 is made up of 15 amino acids. With 2 bases removed from V and 4 bases from J, the gap between germline ends came to 15 bases. CDR1 and CDR2 (germline): SGHNT, YYREEE (reference sequence). The DNA for the CDR3 is TGTGCCAGCAGCTTACGAAAAGGGGACACAGAGACCCAGTACTTC. Translated, it gives CASSLRKGDTETQYF.

The chain carries TRBV10-3 and TRBJ2-7, with a possible D match to TRBD2 (6 bases). This CDR3 region has 13 residues. From germline, CDR1 is ENHRY and CDR2 SYGVKD. V was cut by 7 bases and J by 0 bases, with 10 bases left in between. CDR3 DNA: TGTGCCATCAAAGGAGGGAGCTCCTACGAGCAGTACTTC. Translation gives CAIKGGSSYEQYF.

The chain uses TRBV5-6 and TRBJ2-7; D possibly corresponds to TRBD2 (6 bases). Germline V gene sequence: CDR1 SGHDT, CDR2 YYEEEE. Trimming removed 4 bases from V and 3 bases from J, with 14 bases in between. The CDR3 sequence is 14 residues long. The CDR3 DNA reads TGTGCCAGCAGCCCGGAGGGCAGGAACTACGAGCAGTACTTC. Translation: CASSPEGRNYEQYF.